This T cell receptor (beta chain) is from a study of early T cells in non-severe SARS-CoV-2 infection. TCRdb reprocessed the 5' RACE reads via MiXCR and lists one record per CDR3 protein. The table has about 69,000 distinct CDR3 sequences, around 11% seen once. The germline V gene has CDR1 DFQATT and CDR2 SNEGSKA (reference sequence). V lost 4 bases, J lost 5 bases, and 9 bases stayed unmatched. The CDR3 consists of 14 residues. V and J are TRBV20-1 and TRBJ2-5; 8 bases map to TRBD1. Material: whole blood. The clonotype was recovered from an adult who was a healthcare worker with PCR-confirmed SARS-CoV-2 infection or an uninfected control (not recorded which). This CDR3 is CSAIDRGRDETQYF. CDR3 DNA sequence: TGCAGTGCTATCGACAGGGGCCGAGATGAGACCCAGTACTTC.